These T cell receptor beta chains were read from a single sample in a study of blood T cell repertoires in COVID-19. Only in-frame clones appear in the TCRdb table, and some are missing; sequencing was by immunoSEQ multiplex PCR. The table records approximately 54,000 clones, 81% of them present only once. Sequencing was done on a sample of peripheral blood. Receptors originate from a woman aged 60-75 years with acute or convalescent COVID-19. The CDR3 runs from the conserved cysteine through the conserved F or W. The D gene is left open where the match is weak. Size tells how often a clone was seen (once, few, many) or the class of an expanded clone, and some rows leave it out.

j_gene,v_gene,d_gene,abundance,CDR3nt,CDR3aa
TRBJ1-1,TRBV6-1,TRBD1,once,TGTGCCAGCAGTGACCGGGACAGGGGGCGAGGCACTGAAGCTTTCTTT,CASSDRDRGRGTEAFF
TRBJ1-2,TRBV5-1,NA,NA,TGCGCCAGCAGCTTGGGTCAGGGCACGAATGGCTACACCTTC,CASSLGQGTNGYTF
TRBJ2-3,TRBV2,TRBD1,NA,TGTGCCAGCAGTCCACAGGGGGCTGGGGCAGATACGCAGTATTTT,CASSPQGAGADTQYF
TRBJ2-1,TRBV6-6,NA,NA,TGTGCCAGCAGGCAATCAGGGGACAATGAGCAGTTCTTC,CASRQSGDNEQFF
TRBJ2-1,TRBV4-2,TRBD2,NA,TGTGCCAGCAGCCAAGGGACTAGCGGATATTACAATGAGCAGTTCTTC,CASSQGTSGYYNEQFF
TRBJ1-2,TRBV28,TRBD1,NA,TGTGCCAGCAGTTTACTCTGGACAGGCTATGGCTACACCTTC,CASSLLWTGYGYTF
TRBJ2-5,TRBV3-1/TRBV3-2,NA,NA,TGTGCCAGCAGCCTCCTCCCCGGGACCCAGTACTTC,CASSLLPGTQYF
TRBJ1-5,TRBV3-1/TRBV3-2,NA,NA,TGTGCCAGCAGCCAAGACTCGGGATCGTCCCAGCATTTT,CASSQDSGSSQHF
TRBJ1-1,TRBV19,TRBD1,NA,TGTGCCAGTACCGTGACAGGGGGAGGCACTGAAGCTTTCTTT,CASTVTGGGTEAFF
TRBJ1-6,TRBV19,TRBD1,NA,TGTGCCAGTAGGGCACAGGGGGCCGATTCACCCCTCCACTTT,CASRAQGADSPLHF
TRBJ2-1,TRBV27,NA,NA,TGTGCCAGCAGTTTATCGGGGGCCTCCTACAATGAGCAGTTCTTC,CASSLSGASYNEQFF
TRBJ1-6,TRBV30,TRBD1,few,TGTGCCTGGGAGGGACAGAATAATTCACCCCTCCACTTT,CAWEGQNNSPLHF
TRBJ1-4,TRBV28,NA,NA,TGTGCCAGCAGTTTGACACGAAATGAAAAACTGTTTTTT,CASSLTRNEKLFF
TRBJ1-5,TRBV7-8,NA,NA,TGTGCCAGCAGCTTCGGGAGCAATCAGCCCCAGCATTTT,CASSFGSNQPQHF
TRBJ2-1,TRBV12-3/TRBV12-4,NA,NA,TGTGCCAGCAGTTTTCCGGAGGGGAGGCAGTTCTTC,CASSFPEGRQFF
TRBJ2-3,TRBV6-5,NA,medium-sized,TGTGCCAGCAGTTACAATCTCGTCGCAGATACGCAGTATTTT,CASSYNLVADTQYF
TRBJ1-1,TRBV28,TRBD1,NA,TGTGCCAGCAGTTTATTTAGCCTACAGGGGGAAGTTAAGGGGACTGAAGCTTTCTTT,CASSLFSLQGEVKGTEAFF
TRBJ1-5,TRBV30,NA,NA,TGTGCCTGGAGCCCGGACATAAATCAGCCCCAGCATTTT,CAWSPDINQPQHF
TRBJ2-5,TRBV9,NA,NA,TGTGCCAGCAGCGTAGAGGGGGTTCAAGAGACCCAGTACTTC,CASSVEGVQETQYF
TRBJ1-4,TRBV9,TRBD1,NA,TGTGCCAGCAGCGCCCCGACAGGGTACACTAATGAAAAACTGTTTTTT,CASSAPTGYTNEKLFF
TRBJ2-1,TRBV29-1,TRBD1,NA,TGCAGTGCAGGGGGCGAGTCTTACAATGAGCAGTTCTTC,CSAGGESYNEQFF
TRBJ1-1,TRBV3-1/TRBV3-2,TRBD1,few,TGTGCCAGCAGCCGGGACAGACCAATCGGCACTGAAGCTTTCTTT,CASSRDRPIGTEAFF
TRBJ1-3,TRBV3-1/TRBV3-2,NA,NA,TGTGCCAGCAGCCTCGAGGGAGGGACGTACACCATATATTTT,CASSLEGGTYTIYF
TRBJ1-5,TRBV2,TRBD1,NA,TGTGCCAGCAAGGTTGACAGGGCCCCACAGCCCCAGCATTTT,CASKVDRAPQPQHF
TRBJ1-5,TRBV12-3/TRBV12-4,NA,once,TGTGCCAGCAGCTCAGCGGGTGGTCAGCCCCAGCATTTT,CASSSAGGQPQHF
TRBJ2-3,TRBV29-1,TRBD1,NA,TGCAGCGTTGGGGGGTGGGACAGGGCAGATACGCAGTATTTT,CSVGGWDRADTQYF
TRBJ1-5,TRBV11-2,NA,few,TGTGCCAGCAGCTTAGGGTACTATCAGCCCCAGCATTTT,CASSLGYYQPQHF